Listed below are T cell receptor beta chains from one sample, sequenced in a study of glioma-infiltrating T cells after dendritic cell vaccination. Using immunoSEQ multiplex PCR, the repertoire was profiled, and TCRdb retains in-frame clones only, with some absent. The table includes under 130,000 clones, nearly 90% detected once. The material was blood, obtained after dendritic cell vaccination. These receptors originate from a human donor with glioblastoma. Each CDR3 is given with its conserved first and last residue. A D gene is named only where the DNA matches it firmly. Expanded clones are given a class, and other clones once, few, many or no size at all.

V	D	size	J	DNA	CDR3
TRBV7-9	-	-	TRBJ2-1	TGTGCCAGCAGCCTCCCTAGACGAATGGGCAATGAGCAGTTCTTC	CASSLPRRMGNEQFF
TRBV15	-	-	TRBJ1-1	TGTGCCACCAGCAGAGACAGGGTGAACACTGAAGCTTTCTTT	CATSRDRVNTEAFF
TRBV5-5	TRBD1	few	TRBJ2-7	TGTGCCAGCAGCTTGCCGGGACAGGGGGGCTACGAGCAGTACTTC	CASSLPGQGGYEQYF
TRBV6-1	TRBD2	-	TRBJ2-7	TGTGCCAGCAGTGAAGGGCCGGGAGGCTACGAGCAGTACTTC	CASSEGPGGYEQYF
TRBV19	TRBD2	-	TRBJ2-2	TGTGCCAGTAGTTCCGGGGGGGCCGGAACCGGGGAGCTGTTTTTT	CASSSGGAGTGELFF
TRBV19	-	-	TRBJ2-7	TGTGCCAGTAGTCCTGCGTGGGGCCCCAACGAGCAGTACTTC	CASSPAWGPNEQYF
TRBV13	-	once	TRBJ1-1	TGTGCCAGTTCCTCGACAGGCGGAGCTTTCTTT	CASSSTGGAFF
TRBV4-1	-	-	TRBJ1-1	TGCGCCAGCGAGAACCGGGGTGAAGCTTTCTTT	CASENRGEAFF
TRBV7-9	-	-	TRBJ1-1	TGTGCCAGCAGCTTAGGGCACCTGAACACTGAAGCTTTCTTT	CASSLGHLNTEAFF
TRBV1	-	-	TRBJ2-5	TGCACCAGCAGCCAAGAACCTGCTAGCGGGAGATGGTCGGAGACCCAGTACTTC	CTSSQEPASGRWSETQYF
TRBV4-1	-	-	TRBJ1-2	TGCGCCAGCAGCCAAGATCAGGCGAGGGCGCGAAGCTATGGCTACACCTTC	CASSQDQARARSYGYTF
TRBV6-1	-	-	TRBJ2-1	TGTGCCAGCAGTGAAGTACAGGGTAATGAGCAGTTCTTC	CASSEVQGNEQFF
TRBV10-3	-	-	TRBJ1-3	TGTGCCATCAGTGAGGGCACCAACTCTGGAAACACCATATATTTT	CAISEGTNSGNTIYF
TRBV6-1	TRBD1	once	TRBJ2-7	TGTGCCACTTCAGGGACAGTATACGAGCAGTACTTC	CATSGTVYEQYF
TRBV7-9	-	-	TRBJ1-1	TGTGCCAGCAGCTTTCAGGGATCAGGAACTGAAGCTTTCTTT	CASSFQGSGTEAFF